The TCR beta chain described here comes from a study of human T cells and chemical hapten exposure. In TCRdb, the RACE reads were re-called with MiXCR into one record per CDR3 protein. The data contain over 70,000 distinct CDR3 sequences, roughly 8.5% of them singletons. This clonotype was seen only a few times. Looked up from germline, CDR1 is LGHDT and CDR2 is YNNKEL (reference sequence). Between the trimmed V and J ends, which lost 4 bases and 0 bases, there was a span of 7 bases. The length of the CDR3 is 15 residues. Time point described: patch test 2, 6 weeks after DPC sensitization. Described treatment: therapeutic diphenylcyclopropenone sensitization with weekly scalp DPC.

Here the sequenced sample was whole blood, taken in connection with sensitization to the hapten diphenylcyclopropenone (DPC). This sequence originates from a woman aged 45-60 years with alopecia areata. Some clones in this sample may be carry-over from other donors' samples. This chain joins TRBV3-1 and TRBJ2-6; D ambiguous. The CDR3 loop reads CASSPVVSGANVLTF. CDR3 nucleotide sequence: TGTGCCAGCAGCCCGGTTGTCTCTGGGGCCAACGTCCTGACTTTC.